This TCR beta chain was found in a study of identical twins. A single record per CDR3 protein comes from TCRdb applying MiXCR to the 5' RACE reads. The sample has more than 400,000 distinct CDR3 sequences; around 15% are singletons. Study-wide results and limits: For monozygotic twins, models underestimated out-of-frame TCR alpha sharing. Invariant MAIT and iNKT cells may have partly biased zero-insertion analyses. In beta out-of-frame sequences, the excess sharing between twins was weaker. Alpha sequences out of frame and shared by twins had excess low generation probability.

This clonotype was detected a few times. The antigen is unknown. The CDR3 is made up of 15 amino acids. J lost 4 bases, V lost 4 bases, and 6 bases had no gene match. In germline, CDR1 is SGHRS, CDR2 YFSETQ. This same sample was also part of a study on yellow fever vaccine responses in identical twins.

Sequenced material: CD4+ T cells sorted from blood. The receptor comes from a woman under 30 in good health. The J gene is TRBJ2-1, the V gene TRBV5-1; TRBD1 matches at 9 bases. Written as DNA, the CDR3 is TGCGCCAGCAGCCGAGGGGGACAGGGATACAATGAGCAGTTCTTC. It is translated as CASSRGGQGYNEQFF.